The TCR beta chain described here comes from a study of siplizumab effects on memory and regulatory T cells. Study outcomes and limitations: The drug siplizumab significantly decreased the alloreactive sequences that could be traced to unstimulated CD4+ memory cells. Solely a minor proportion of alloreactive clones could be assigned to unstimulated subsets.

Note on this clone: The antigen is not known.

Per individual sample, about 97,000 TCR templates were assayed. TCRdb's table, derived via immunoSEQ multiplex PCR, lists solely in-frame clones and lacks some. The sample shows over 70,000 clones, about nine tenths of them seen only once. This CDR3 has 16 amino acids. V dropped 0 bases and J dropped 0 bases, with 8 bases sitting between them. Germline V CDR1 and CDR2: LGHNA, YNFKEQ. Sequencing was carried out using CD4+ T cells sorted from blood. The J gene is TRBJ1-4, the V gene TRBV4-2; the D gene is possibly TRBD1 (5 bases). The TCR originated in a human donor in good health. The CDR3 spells CASSQDTRATNEKLFF. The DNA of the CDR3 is TGTGCCAGCAGCCAAGATACCAGGGCAACTAATGAAAAACTGTTTTTT.